Listed below are T cell receptor beta chains from one sample, sequenced in a study of graft-versus-host responses after intestinal transplantation. These TCRs are of unknown antigen specificity. Data came from immunoSEQ multiplex PCR; TCRdb stores just in-frame clones and leaves some out. The sample has more than 85,000 clones, about 92% seen once. Here the sequenced sample was unstimulated CD8+ T cells sorted from spleen or lymph node cells, taken before intestinal transplant. The receptors come from a human donor who received an intestinal transplant. CDR3s leave out the opening cysteine and the closing phenylalanine or tryptophan. The order of the fields is V gene, J gene, D gene, clone size, CDR3 protein. D genes are given only for firm matches. Only some rows state a clone size, as once, few, many or a class for expanded clones.

v_call: TRBV10-2
j_call: TRBJ2-1
d_call: .
clone_size: few
cdr3_aa: ASQDYISYNEQF

v_call: TRBV27
j_call: TRBJ1-1
d_call: TRBD1
clone_size: .
cdr3_aa: ASSLAQGEGTEAF

v_call: TRBV13
j_call: TRBJ2-7
d_call: TRBD1
clone_size: .
cdr3_aa: ASSHRGYEQY

v_call: TRBV7-9
j_call: TRBJ2-2
d_call: TRBD1
clone_size: .
cdr3_aa: ASRGMDRGLTTGELF

v_call: TRBV29-1
j_call: TRBJ1-2
d_call: .
clone_size: .
cdr3_aa: SVEGGADYGYT

v_call: TRBV18
j_call: TRBJ1-2
d_call: TRBD1
clone_size: .
cdr3_aa: ASSPGQGSYGYT

v_call: TRBV2
j_call: TRBJ1-6
d_call: TRBD1
clone_size: .
cdr3_aa: ASSELSAGGNSPLH

v_call: TRBV6-6
j_call: TRBJ2-5
d_call: TRBD1
clone_size: .
cdr3_aa: ASSKQQGQETQY

v_call: TRBV29-1
j_call: TRBJ2-1
d_call: TRBD1
clone_size: .
cdr3_aa: SVDEGANEQF

v_call: TRBV5-6
j_call: TRBJ2-3
d_call: .
clone_size: .
cdr3_aa: ASRPSVRTGNTQY

v_call: TRBV5-8
j_call: TRBJ2-7
d_call: .
clone_size: .
cdr3_aa: ASSEDTSSYEQY

v_call: TRBV7-9
j_call: TRBJ1-2
d_call: TRBD1
clone_size: .
cdr3_aa: ASSLAPGQGVLNYGYT

v_call: TRBV5-1
j_call: TRBJ2-1
d_call: .
clone_size: .
cdr3_aa: ARARGVNTSSYNEQF

v_call: TRBV4-3
j_call: TRBJ2-7
d_call: TRBD1
clone_size: once
cdr3_aa: ASSQENRGLYEQY

v_call: TRBV11-2
j_call: TRBJ2-3
d_call: TRBD2
clone_size: .
cdr3_aa: ASSLFRGGTDTQY

v_call: TRBV15
j_call: TRBJ2-7
d_call: .
clone_size: .
cdr3_aa: ATSRDPGGHEQY

v_call: TRBV7-8
j_call: TRBJ1-5
d_call: .
clone_size: .
cdr3_aa: ASSLFGTLVQPQH

v_call: TRBV19
j_call: TRBJ2-3
d_call: TRBD1
clone_size: once
cdr3_aa: ASSSWTGSMTTDTQY

v_call: TRBV27
j_call: TRBJ1-5
d_call: TRBD1
clone_size: .
cdr3_aa: ASSWGTDNQPQH

v_call: TRBV27
j_call: TRBJ2-1
d_call: .
clone_size: .
cdr3_aa: ASMRVDNEQF

v_call: TRBV25-1
j_call: TRBJ2-5
d_call: TRBD1
clone_size: .
cdr3_aa: ASSESGTVPRQETQY

v_call: TRBV19
j_call: TRBJ2-3
d_call: TRBD1
clone_size: .
cdr3_aa: ASKRTGPADTQY

v_call: TRBV4-1
j_call: TRBJ1-1
d_call: TRBD1
clone_size: .
cdr3_aa: ASSQLTGVNTEAF

v_call: TRBV6-5
j_call: TRBJ1-2
d_call: .
clone_size: .
cdr3_aa: ASSYSGGGYGYT

v_call: TRBV23-1
j_call: TRBJ1-2
d_call: TRBD1
clone_size: .
cdr3_aa: ASSQSGTGGGYT

v_call: TRBV4-3
j_call: TRBJ2-7
d_call: TRBD1
clone_size: few
cdr3_aa: ASSQGNRGLTYEQY

v_call: TRBV7-9
j_call: TRBJ2-1
d_call: .
clone_size: .
cdr3_aa: ASSPQNNEQF

v_call: TRBV27
j_call: TRBJ1-1
d_call: .
clone_size: .
cdr3_aa: ATLGPANSEAF

v_call: TRBV4-3
j_call: .
d_call: TRBD1
clone_size: .
cdr3_aa: ASSPTLVAGTGTPLLGYEQY

v_call: TRBV13
j_call: TRBJ2-1
d_call: TRBD1
clone_size: .
cdr3_aa: ASKGPTGAYNEQF

v_call: TRBV5-4
j_call: TRBJ2-7
d_call: TRBD2
clone_size: .
cdr3_aa: ASSFWTSSEQY